The next 32 T cell receptor beta chains were all read from a single sample in a study of cytotoxic CD8 clonotypes in ibrutinib-treated CLL. This table comes from immunoSEQ multiplex PCR, and its TCRdb copy is limited to in-frame clones, with some not included. The table shows about 140,000 clones, with 60% to 85% occurring only once. Material: PBMCs, obtained after 12 months of ibrutinib treatment. These receptors originate from a human donor with chronic lymphocytic leukemia.

The chain employs TRBV11-2 and TRBJ2-7, with 9 bases matching TRBD2. J was trimmed by 12 bases and V by 3 bases; bases with no gene match: 21. The CDR3 has 17 amino acids. CDR1 and CDR2 (germline): SGHAT, FQNNGV. The CDR3 sequence is CASSLSGSLAGKSRGYF. The CDR3 DNA follows: TGTGCCAGCAGCTTGAGTGGGTCCCTAGCGGGGAAAAGTCGGGGGTACTTC.

The chain uses TRBV28 and TRBJ2-6; no clear D gene. Germline values: CDR1 MDHEN, CDR2 SYDVKM. V dropped 1 base and J dropped 0 bases, with 4 bases sitting between them. CDR3 length equals 15 residues. CDR3 sequence reads: CASSLYFSGANVLTF. CDR3 DNA: TGTGCCAGCAGTTTATACTTCTCTGGGGCCAACGTCCTGACTTTC.

The chain couples TRBV6-4 to TRBJ2-2; D possibly corresponds to TRBD2 (5 bases). The CDR3 totals 14 residues. The V and J ends lost 4 bases and 7 bases respectively, with 13 bases between them. CDR1 is MRHNA, CDR2 SNTAGT, per germline. The CDR3 protein is CASSVGLGSGELFF. DNA for the CDR3: TGTGCCAGCAGTGTCGGCCTGGGGAGCGGGGAGCTGTTTTTT.

V gene TRBV14 combines with J gene TRBJ1-5; TRBD1 matches at 7 bases. The CDR3 sequence is 14 residues long. CDR1 and CDR2 from the germline V gene are SGHDN and FVKESK. V lost 8 bases to trimming and J lost 4 bases; unmatched junction nucleotides: 8. The CDR3 nucleotides read TGTGCCAGCGGGTCAGGGGGGAGAAATCAGCCCCAGCATTTT. Amino acid sequence: CASGSGGRNQPQHF. The full variable domain, rest sourced from reference TRBV14 and TRBJ1-5, is EAGVTQFPSHSVIEKGQTVTLRCDPISGHDNLYWYRRVMGKEIKFLLHFVKESKQDESGMPNNRFLAERTGGTYSTLKVQPAELEDSGVYFCASGSGGRNQPQHFGDGTRLSIL.

The V gene is TRBV27, the J gene TRBJ1-4; D is uncertain. Trimming took 7 bases from V and 3 from J, leaving 6 bases between them. CDR3 length: 12 amino acids. The germline V gene has CDR1 MNHEY and CDR2 SMNVEV (reference sequence). Here the CDR3 reads CASKSPNEKLFF. For the CDR3, the DNA is TGTGCCAGCAAGTCGCCTAATGAAAAACTGTTTTTT.

The genes are TRBV7-9 and TRBJ2-3, with a weak D call TRBD2 (5 bases). CDR1 SEHNR and CDR2 FQNEAQ come from the germline V gene (reference sequence). V shed 7 bases and J shed 5 bases, with 16 bases lying between them. The CDR3 covers 14 residues. CDR3 in amino acids: CASTYGLPVDTQYF. CDR3 sequence (DNA): TGTGCCAGCACTTACGGACTCCCCGTAGATACGCAGTATTTT.

This chain joins TRBV18 and TRBJ2-2; D ambiguous. Germline CDR1 and CDR2: KGHSH and LQKENI. Trimming left V 0 bases short and J 5 bases short, with 4 bases between. The length of the CDR3 is 13 residues. The CDR3 is CASSPPTTGELFF. The CDR3 coding sequence is TGTGCCAGCTCACCACCCACAACCGGGGAGCTGTTTTTT.

This clone is judged medium-sized (0.01 to 0.1%). V and J are TRBV7-9 and TRBJ2-7; no clear D. This CDR3 has 11 residues. Trimming removed 5 bases at V and 4 bases at J, with 6 bases between. Germline loops: CDR1 SEHNR, CDR2 FQNEAQ (reference sequence). CDR3 loop: CASSVGYEQYF. The CDR3, as DNA: TGTGCCAGCAGCGTAGGGTACGAGCAGTACTTC.

This sequence joins TRBV4-2 and TRBJ1-5, with D unclear. Germline CDR1 LGHNA, CDR2 YNFKEQ. This CDR3 is built from 14 residues. Between the trimmed V and J ends, which lost 0 bases and 1 base, there was a span of 4 bases. The CDR3 loop is CASSQDISNQPQHF. As DNA, the CDR3 is TGTGCCAGCAGCCAAGATATAAGCAATCAGCCCCAGCATTTT.

The chain is built from TRBV30 and TRBJ2-3, with no clear D. V was clipped by 3 bases and J by 2 bases, with 9 bases between them. This CDR3 has 13 amino acids. CDR1 and CDR2 from the germline V gene are GTSNPN and SVGIG (reference sequence). In nucleotides, the CDR3 is TGTGCCTGGAGCCAAGCCCACACAGATACGCAGTATTTT. This codes for CAWSQAHTDTQYF.

J is TRBJ1-1 and V is TRBV30, with D possibly being TRBD1 (5 bases). The germline V and J ends were trimmed by 0 bases and 11 bases, with 10 bases remaining between them. The CDR3 runs to 11 residues. CDR1 is GTSNPN and CDR2 is SVGIG in the germline V gene (reference sequence). DNA for the CDR3: TGTGCCTGGAGTGTGGGGTCAGGGGCTTTCTTT. This codes for CAWSVGSGAFF.

J is TRBJ2-7 and V is TRBV7-2; 10 bases match TRBD2. V was clipped by 2 bases and J by 6 bases; unmatched bases: 4. Germline V gene sequence: CDR1 SGHTA, CDR2 FQGNSA. This CDR3 region has 14 residues. The CDR3: CASSLLASGGEQYF. In DNA, the CDR3 is TGTGCCAGCAGCTTATTGGCTAGCGGGGGCGAGCAGTACTTC.

The J gene is TRBJ2-5, the V gene TRBV4-1; TRBD2 agrees at 15 bases. CDR3 size: 17 residues. V trimming: 0 bases; J trimming: 4 bases; junction bases outside the gene matches: 3. CDR1 and CDR2 (germline): MGHRA, YSYEKL. CDR3 in DNA: TGCGCCAGCAGCCAAGACAGGACTAGCGGGGGGGCAGAGACCCAGTACTTC. This sequence encodes CASSQDRTSGGAETQYF.

The rearrangement uses TRBV18 and TRBJ1-1; D is perhaps TRBD1 (5 bases). The CDR3 contains 15 residues. Trimming left V 4 bases short and J 1 base short, with 13 bases between. The germline V gene has CDR1 KGHSH and CDR2 LQKENI. The CDR3 coding sequence is TGTGCCAGCTCACTTTCCGGGACGGGGAACACTGAAGCTTTCTTT. Its translation: CASSLSGTGNTEAFF.

The rearrangement joins TRBV5-1 to TRBJ2-3; D is unclear. This CDR3 region has 12 residues. Trimming removed 3 bases from V and 6 bases from J, with 8 bases in between. In germline, CDR1 is SGHRS, CDR2 YFSETQ. The DNA of the CDR3 is TGCGCCAGCAGCTCCCCCCCGGATACGCAGTATTTT. Residues: CASSSPPDTQYF.

The CDR3 DNA is TGTGCCAGCTGGGGTCGAGGGGGGGGCCCAGATACGCAGTATTTT. Translated: CASWGRGGGPDTQYF. V usage is TRBV28 and J usage is TRBJ2-3; D is perhaps TRBD2 (7 bases). The CDR3 sequence is 15 residues long. From germline, CDR1 is MDHEN and CDR2 SYDVKM. V dropped 8 bases and J dropped 4 bases, with 19 bases sitting between them.

The table lists this clone with a few counts. This sequence joins TRBV27 and TRBJ1-6; D not certain. V dropped 7 bases and J dropped 2 bases, with 3 bases sitting between them. CDR1 MNHEY and CDR2 SMNVEV come from the germline V gene (reference sequence). The length of the CDR3 is 12 residues. This CDR3 reads CASKTYNSPLHF. The CDR3 nucleotides are TGTGCCAGCAAGACCTATAATTCACCCCTCCACTTT.

The chain has TRBV7-8 and TRBJ2-7, with 7 positions matching TRBD2. This CDR3 has 16 residues. The germline CDR1 and CDR2 sequences are SGHVS and FQNEAQ. Germline trimming cut 6 bases from V and 3 bases from J; bases unmatched to any gene: 14. CDR3 sequence reads: CASSSRRLAVFYEQYF. CDR3 nucleotide sequence: TGTGCCAGCAGTTCCAGACGGCTAGCGGTCTTCTACGAGCAGTACTTC.

The chain combines TRBV19 with TRBJ1-4, with TRBD1 matching over 10 bases. There are 15 residues in the CDR3. V lost 6 bases and J lost 4; bases outside the gene matches: 5. CDR1 LNHDA and CDR2 SQIVND come from the germline V gene (reference sequence). CDR3 residues: CASRGTGDVNEKLFF. CDR3 bases: TGTGCCAGTAGGGGGACAGGGGACGTTAATGAAAAACTGTTTTTT.

V and J are TRBV5-1 and TRBJ2-1; D not certain. The V gene lost 9 bases and the J gene lost 8 bases, with 12 bases spanning the gap. This CDR3 region has 11 residues. Germline-derived CDR1 and CDR2 are SGHRS and YFSETQ. CDR3 sequence: CATRLADEQFF. The DNA of the CDR3 is TGCGCCACCCGCCTGGCCGATGAGCAGTTCTTC.

This clone was picked up a small number of times. The chain carries TRBV5-1 and TRBJ2-7; D not resolved. V lost 0 bases and J 6 bases, leaving 16 bases between the germline ends. The V gene's germline CDR1 is SGHRS and CDR2 YFSETQ. The CDR3 contains 15 residues. This CDR3 reads CASSLDLGPAGEQYF. In DNA form, the CDR3 reads TGCGCCAGCAGCTTGGATTTAGGACCCGCCGGCGAGCAGTACTTC. Full variable domain (remainder filled in from reference TRBV5-1 and TRBJ2-7): KAGVTQTPRYLIKTRGQQVTLSCSPISGHRSVSWYQQTPGQGLQFLFEYFSETQRNKGNFPGRFSGRQFSNSRSEMNVSTLELGDSALYLCASSLDLGPAGEQYFGPGTRLTVT.

V is TRBV5-5 and J is TRBJ2-2; 8 bases are shared with TRBD1. Per the germline V gene, CDR1 is SGHKS and CDR2 is YYEKEE (reference sequence). V gave up 4 bases and J gave up 0 bases; unmatched junction bases: 2. The CDR3 extends over 15 amino acids. The CDR3 spells CASSVTGANTGELFF. Written as DNA, the CDR3 is TGTGCCAGCAGCGTGACAGGGGCGAACACCGGGGAGCTGTTTTTT.

The CDR3 region is CASSLDPYGTDTQYF. In nucleotides, the CDR3 is TGTGCCAGCAGCTTAGATCCCTACGGCACAGATACGCAGTATTTT. V usage is TRBV11-1 and J usage is TRBJ2-3; D is uncertain. CDR1 SGHAT and CDR2 FQDESV come from the germline V gene (reference sequence). Trimming removed 1 base from V and 1 base from J, with 9 bases in between. CDR3 length: 15 residues.

CDR3 DNA sequence: TGTGCCAGTAGTATAGCAGCAGATACGCAGTATTTT. Its translation: CASSIAADTQYF. The chain combines TRBV19 with TRBJ2-3; D remains unclear. V was cut by 1 base and J by 4 bases, with 3 bases left in between. The CDR3 covers 12 residues. Per the germline V gene, CDR1 is LNHDA and CDR2 is SQIVND (reference sequence).

This chain links TRBV6-4 with TRBJ2-2; 9 nucleotides align to TRBD2. This CDR3 contains 16 residues. Trimming at V came to 0 bases and at J to 3 bases, leaving 2 bases not matched to a gene. Germline lookup yields CDR1 MRHNA and CDR2 SNTAGT. The CDR3 DNA reads as TGTGCCAGCAGTGACTCGGCTAGCGGGGACACCGGGGAGCTGTTTTTT. Translation: CASSDSASGDTGELFF.

The CDR3 bases are TGTGCCAGACGGGACAGCTCTGGAAACACCATATATTTT. Its translation: CARRDSSGNTIYF. This chain joins TRBV28 and TRBJ1-3; 7 bases are shared with TRBD1. This CDR3 contains 13 residues. Germline lookup yields CDR1 MDHEN and CDR2 SYDVKM. The junction had 2 bases not matched to a gene; V was cut back by 9 bases and J by 0 bases.

The gene calls are TRBV6-1 and TRBJ2-2; 7 nucleotides match TRBD1. V dropped 11 bases and J dropped 2; count of bases not matched to a gene: 5. The CDR3 is 13 amino acids. The germline V gene encodes CDR1 MNHNS and CDR2 SASEGT. CDR3 residues: CASRQGNTGELFF. The CDR3 DNA sequence: TGTGCCTCCCGACAGGGAAACACCGGGGAGCTGTTTTTT.

This clone was observed a handful of times. V is TRBV5-5 and J is TRBJ2-7, with 9 bases identical to TRBD1. The V gene's germline CDR1 is SGHKS and CDR2 YYEKEE (reference sequence). This CDR3 has 15 amino acids. V shed 0 bases, J shed 4 bases, and the junction held 5 bases outside the gene matches. The CDR3 loop reads CASSLAADRGYEQYF. In nucleotides, the CDR3 is TGTGCCAGCAGCTTGGCGGCGGACAGGGGATACGAGCAGTACTTC. The entire variable domain, with the rest obtained from reference TRBV5-5 and TRBJ2-7, is as follows: DAGVTQSPTHLIKTRGQQVTLRCSPISGHKSVSWYQQVLGQGPQFIFQYYEKEERGRGNFPDRFSARQFPNYSSELNVNALLLGDSALYLCASSLAADRGYEQYFGPGTRLTVT.

This chain links TRBV9 with TRBJ1-1; 8 bases are shared with TRBD1. This CDR3 is 17 amino acids long. Germline loops: CDR1 SGDLS, CDR2 YYNGEE. With V trimmed by 2 bases and J by 3 bases, 12 bases remained unmatched. In DNA form, the CDR3 reads TGTGCCAGCAGCGTTAACCCTCAGACAGGGGCCTACACTGAAGCTTTCTTT. Amino acids: CASSVNPQTGAYTEAFF.

This rearrangement joins TRBV30 to TRBJ2-6; 7 nucleotides line up with TRBD1. V shed 1 base and J 2 bases; nucleotides not matched to a gene: 2. Germline V CDR1 and CDR2: GTSNPN, SVGIG (reference sequence). This CDR3 comprises 15 residues. CDR3 sequence reads: CAWSGQGAGANVLTF. The CDR3 nucleotides are TGTGCCTGGAGTGGACAGGGTGCTGGGGCCAACGTCCTGACTTTC.

The V gene is TRBV23-1, the J gene TRBJ1-3; TRBD1 is a possible D gene (5 bases). TRBV23-1 qualifies as an ORF whose function is uncertain. V lost 7 bases and J 5 bases, leaving 18 bases between the germline ends. The CDR3 is 15 residues long. CDR3 region: CASTHWDESRNTIYF. The CDR3 DNA reads as TGCGCCAGCACCCACTGGGACGAGAGTAGAAACACCATATATTTT.

The chain joins TRBV5-1 to TRBJ2-2; D gene uncertain. The ends were cut back, 4 bases at V and 6 bases at J, with 1 base in the middle. The CDR3 runs 10 residues. CDR1 and CDR2 (germline): SGHRS, YFSETQ. The CDR3: CASSAGELFF. In nucleotides, the CDR3 is TGCGCCAGCAGCGCCGGGGAGCTGTTTTTT.